This T cell receptor beta chain was documented in a study of blood T cell repertoires in COVID-19. Whole-study context: COVID-19 samples collected from the United States, Italy and Spain covered acute and convalescent phases. The cDNA or gDNA used as material had been derived from T cells, B-cell-depleted T cells, or PBMCs.

In the original analysis: Reference gene primers were amplified, and this amplification served to estimate nucleated cell counts. Some clones are missing from TCRdb's copy, which holds only in-frame ones; the method was immunoSEQ multiplex PCR. V and J calls and clone size are given by that table; D and trimming were obtained from the DNA. The table has roughly 120,000 clones, approximately 82% seen once. A remark on this clone: One end of the junction fails to match germline, which may point to a read error.

The CDR3 has 14 residues. Germline-derived CDR1 and CDR2 are SSHAT and FNYEAQ (reference sequence). Sequencing used peripheral blood. V usage is TRBV7-7 and J usage is TRBJ2-2; a possible D gene is TRBD1 (5 bases). The receptor was isolated from a man aged 25-40 years with acute or convalescent COVID-19. DNA for the CDR3: TGTGCTAGCAGCTTAGGGGCCAACACCGGGGAGCTGTTTTTT. Protein sequence: CASSLGANTGELFF.